This T cell receptor beta chain emerged from a study of cytomegalovirus exposure and HLA in healthy donors. PCR was performed using 60 Vbeta and 13 Jbeta primers. Produced via immunoSEQ multiplex PCR; TCRdb's table is partial and in-frame only. There are roughly 80,000 clones in the sample; over 60% occur only once, and approximately 1% lies in the top ten. Healthy bone marrow donors supplied every sample. Overall study results and limits: A prior analysis recorded that most TCR beta V segments were productive about 87% or about 30% of the time.

About this clone itself: The antigen remains unidentified.

The source material was PBMCs. This TCR derives from a male donor in good health and CMV-seronegative.

The CDR3, as DNA: TGTGCCAGCAGTCCCGGGACTAGCGGGGGGGCCCGGGAGACCCAGTACTTC. The encoded protein is CASSPGTSGGARETQYF. This chain joins TRBV28 and TRBJ2-5; 16 positions match TRBD2. The CDR3 contains 17 residues. After removal of 5 bases from V and 5 bases from J, the junction contained 8 bases not matched to a gene. Germline V gene data show CDR1 as MDHEN and CDR2 as SYDVKM.